The table lists the clone carrying this T cell receptor (beta chain) with a few counts. The CDR3 has 18 amino acids. The germline CDR1 and CDR2 sequences are LGHNA and YNFKEQ. V gave up 3 bases and J gave up 3 bases; unmatched junction bases: 13. RNA transcripts yielded amplified TCR beta CDR3 regions. First-round RT-PCR with HTBI primers amplified the TCR CDR3 region. MiXCR, run by TCRdb on the multiplex PCR reads, gives a single entry per CDR3 protein. This sample has some 550,000 distinct CDR3 sequences; more than 15% occur once, and the top ten carry less than 3.5%. The sample belongs to a study of T cells in Graves' hyperthyroidism and ophthalmopathy.

The chain couples TRBV4-2 to TRBJ1-2; 10 bases line up with TRBD1. The sample taken for sequencing was blood. This receptor was obtained from a woman aged 40 to 49 with Graves' ophthalmopathy. The CDR3 coding sequence is TGTGCCAGCAGCCAGGCCCGGACCGGGACAGGGGAGCACTATGGCTACACCTTC. It specifies CASSQARTGTGEHYGYTF.